This is a list of T cell receptor beta chains from one sample in a study of cytomegalovirus exposure and HLA in healthy donors. Clones were read by immunoSEQ multiplex PCR, and TCRdb kept only the in-frame ones, dropping some. Among over 130,000 clones, just under 65% were seen once, and the ten largest hold about 7.1%. Sequenced input: PBMCs. The receptors derive from a woman aged 55-70 years in good health and CMV-seropositive. Both conserved end residues are part of each CDR3. A D gene is named only where the DNA matches it firmly. For some rows the clone size is stated as once, few or many, or as a class when expanded; others skip it.

abundance	v_gene	j_gene	d_gene	CDR3nt	CDR3aa
few	TRBV5-4	TRBJ2-7	NA	TGTGCCAGCAGCTTAGGGGGAGGGGCGGCTCACTCCTACGAGCAGTACTTC	CASSLGGGAAHSYEQYF
NA	TRBV5-1	TRBJ1-2	TRBD1	TGCGCCAGCAGCGCGGGGGACAGGATATATGGCTACACCTTC	CASSAGDRIYGYTF
NA	TRBV4-1	TRBJ2-7	TRBD1	TGCGCCAGCAGCCAAGATCCCGGGACAGGGGCTTACGAGCAGTACTTC	CASSQDPGTGAYEQYF
NA	TRBV30	TRBJ2-3	TRBD2	TGTGCCTGGGGACTAGCGGGGGATACGCAGTATTTT	CAWGLAGDTQYF
few	TRBV29-1	TRBJ2-7	TRBD1	TGCAGCGTACAGGGGTTCGCCTACGAGCAGTACTTC	CSVQGFAYEQYF
NA	TRBV5-1	TRBJ2-1	NA	TGCGCCAGCAGCTTGGCCAGGACACCATACAATGAGCAGTTCTTC	CASSLARTPYNEQFF
few	TRBV28	TRBJ2-7	NA	TGTGCCAGCAGAACATCCTACGAGCAGTACTTC	CASRTSYEQYF
NA	TRBV5-1	TRBJ1-1	TRBD1	TGCGCCAGTAGAGGGACAGGGGTAATGAACACTGAAGCTTTCTTT	CASRGTGVMNTEAFF
NA	TRBV30	TRBJ1-5	NA	TGTGCCTGGAGTGTAGAGGGGGATGTTCAGCCCCAGCATTTT	CAWSVEGDVQPQHF
few	TRBV4-1	TRBJ1-5	NA	TGCGCCAGCAGCCAAGACACAGGGTTTCAGCCCCAGCATTTT	CASSQDTGFQPQHF
NA	TRBV7-2	TRBJ1-2	TRBD1	TGTGCCAGCAGCCCGGACAGGAACTATGGCTACACCTTC	CASSPDRNYGYTF
NA	TRBV28	TRBJ1-1	TRBD1	TGTGCCAGCAGTTTAGGACAGGGGCGGGGTGAAGCTTTCTTT	CASSLGQGRGEAFF
NA	TRBV6-5	TRBJ2-2	TRBD1	TGTGCCAGCAGTGGGGACAGGGCGCGCACCGGGGAGCTGTTTTTT	CASSGDRARTGELFF
NA	TRBV30	TRBJ2-7	NA	TGTGCCTGGAGTGTCGGGGGAAACGAGCAGTACTTC	CAWSVGGNEQYF
few	TRBV2	TRBJ2-3	NA	TGTGCCAGCAGTACGACAGATTCCACAGATACGCAGTATTTT	CASSTTDSTDTQYF
few	TRBV28	TRBJ2-7	NA	TGTGCCAGCAGTTCGGAAGGACTGTCCTACGAGCAGTACTTC	CASSSEGLSYEQYF
NA	TRBV18	TRBJ1-5	NA	TGTGCCAGCTCCCCCCGGAGTAACGATCAGCCCCAGCATTTT	CASSPRSNDQPQHF
NA	TRBV5-4	TRBJ2-1	TRBD2	TGTGCCAGCAGCGTCGGGACTAGCGGCCTCTCCTACAATGAGCAGTTCTTC	CASSVGTSGLSYNEQFF
once	TRBV28	TRBJ1-1	NA	TGTGCCAGCACTAAACAGGGGAACACTGAAGCTTTCTTT	CASTKQGNTEAFF
NA	TRBV28	TRBJ1-5	NA	TGTGCCAGCAGTCCCCCCCCGGGGGACAATCAGCCCCAGCATTTT	CASSPPPGDNQPQHF
many	TRBV30	TRBJ1-1	NA	TGTGCCTGGAGTGGGGACACCATGAACACTGAAGCTTTCTTT	CAWSGDTMNTEAFF
NA	TRBV4-1	TRBJ2-2	NA	TGCGCCAGCAGCCAAGAAACAGGGGGAGGGACCGGGGAGCTGTTTTTT	CASSQETGGGTGELFF
few	TRBV27	TRBJ1-1	TRBD1	TGTGCCACCCAGGGACAGGGGGACACTGAAGCTTTCTTT	CATQGQGDTEAFF
NA	TRBV5-1	TRBJ1-3	TRBD1	TGCGCCAGCAGCACAGGGACAGCCCAAAACACCATATATTTT	CASSTGTAQNTIYF
NA	TRBV27	TRBJ2-2	TRBD1	TGTGCCAGCAGTCCGACAGGGGGCGAGACCGGGGAGCTGTTTTTT	CASSPTGGETGELFF
NA	TRBV5-4	TRBJ2-3	NA	TGTGCCAGCAGCTTTGGGTGGGAGGTGGGCACAGATACGCAGTATTTT	CASSFGWEVGTDTQYF
NA	TRBV19	TRBJ1-5	NA	TGTGCCAGTAGTATAGAGAGTCGGGCAGGGGTGAGCAATCAGCCCCAGCATTTT	CASSIESRAGVSNQPQHF